A selection of T cell receptor beta chains follows, all from one sample in a study of T-cell memory formation after mild COVID-19. TCRdb recomputed calls from the 5' RACE reads with MiXCR, one row per CDR3 protein. The repertoire holds around 200,000 distinct CDR3 sequences, with 20% to 25% as singletons. The sample was PBMCs or a T cell subset sorted from them (not recorded which). The receptor source for this set is an adult woman who had mild COVID-19 (a few samples of this study predate the infection). Cell type and time point are not known. Each CDR3 is given with its conserved first and last residue. A D gene is named only where the DNA matches it firmly. A row's size may be missing; if present it is once, few, many or a size class.

size: few
V: TRBV24-1
D: -
J: TRBJ1-1
CDR3: CATSGGAEAFF
DNA: TGTGCCACCAGTGGGGGCGCTGAAGCTTTCTTT

size: few
V: TRBV11-2
D: TRBD2
J: TRBJ2-4
CDR3: CASSLVGRASVAKNIQYF
DNA: TGTGCCAGCAGCTTAGTCGGGAGGGCCAGCGTGGCCAAAAACATTCAGTACTTC

size: -
V: TRBV7-3
D: -
J: TRBJ2-1
CDR3: CASSYDRHEQFF
DNA: TGTGCCAGCAGCTACGACAGGCATGAGCAGTTCTTC

size: few
V: TRBV12-5
D: -
J: TRBJ2-7
CDR3: CASGEGFGANYEQYF
DNA: TGTGCTAGTGGGGAGGGTTTCGGGGCGAACTACGAGCAGTACTTC

size: -
V: TRBV7-8
D: -
J: TRBJ2-7
CDR3: CASRVSGGGFYEQYF
DNA: TGTGCCAGCAGAGTTTCAGGAGGAGGATTCTACGAGCAGTACTTC

size: -
V: TRBV7-2
D: TRBD2
J: TRBJ2-2
CDR3: CASSARSGGITGELFF
DNA: TGTGCCAGCAGCGCCCGTTCGGGGGGTATCACCGGGGAGCTGTTTTTT

size: -
V: TRBV20-1
D: -
J: TRBJ1-2
CDR3: CSAMEGAGDGYTF
DNA: TGCAGTGCTATGGAGGGCGCCGGGGATGGCTACACCTTC

size: -
V: TRBV6-1
D: -
J: TRBJ1-5
CDR3: CASSTGRSNQPQHF
DNA: TGTGCCAGCAGCACGGGACGCAGCAATCAGCCCCAGCATTTT

size: -
V: TRBV4-1
D: -
J: TRBJ2-1
CDR3: CASSQDLGVAFPYNEQFF
DNA: TGCGCCAGCAGCCAAGATCTTGGCGTCGCCTTCCCCTACAATGAGCAGTTCTTC

size: -
V: TRBV10-3
D: TRBD1
J: TRBJ1-1
CDR3: CAISEPGQGARGLEAFF
DNA: TGTGCCATCAGCGAACCGGGACAGGGGGCGCGGGGCCTTGAAGCTTTCTTT

size: few
V: TRBV4-3
D: -
J: TRBJ2-3
CDR3: CASSQDISGYTDTQYF
DNA: TGCGCCAGCAGCCAAGATATCAGCGGCTACACAGATACGCAGTATTTT

size: few
V: TRBV4-3
D: -
J: TRBJ2-5
CDR3: CASSQDSTGTAGTQYF
DNA: TGCGCCAGCAGCCAAGATTCAACCGGGACGGCCGGGACCCAGTACTTC

size: many
V: TRBV23-1
D: TRBD1
J: TRBJ2-1
CDR3: CASSHGARQGNEQFF
DNA: TGCGCCAGCAGTCACGGGGCCCGACAGGGGAATGAGCAGTTCTTC

size: -
V: TRBV7-9
D: TRBD2
J: TRBJ2-1
CDR3: CASSSLLAGGPEQFF
DNA: TGTGCCAGCAGCTCCCTCCTAGCGGGGGGGCCTGAGCAGTTCTTC

size: -
V: TRBV19
D: -
J: TRBJ1-2
CDR3: CASSALGPGDYGYTF
DNA: TGTGCCAGTAGTGCCCTGGGCCCTGGGGACTATGGCTACACCTTC

size: -
V: TRBV5-8
D: TRBD1
J: TRBJ1-2
CDR3: CASSLNNRQGARGYTF
DNA: TGTGCCAGCAGCTTGAATAATCGACAGGGGGCGCGGGGCTACACCTTC

size: few
V: TRBV7-9
D: TRBD2
J: TRBJ2-5
CDR3: CASSLARTSRSETQYF
DNA: TGTGCCAGCAGCTTAGCCCGGACTAGCCGAAGTGAGACCCAGTACTTC

size: -
V: TRBV27
D: -
J: TRBJ2-5
CDR3: CASSSSPWLAETQYF
DNA: TGTGCCAGCAGTTCCTCCCCCTGGCTAGCTGAGACCCAGTACTTC

size: -
V: TRBV7-9
D: TRBD1
J: TRBJ2-1
CDR3: CASSLTGTGGAPSYNEQFF
DNA: TGTGCCAGCAGCTTAACCGGGACAGGGGGTGCCCCAAGCTACAATGAGCAGTTCTTC

size: -
V: TRBV4-1
D: TRBD1
J: TRBJ1-5
CDR3: CASSHGQGARQPQHF
DNA: TGCGCCAGCAGCCATGGACAGGGGGCGAGGCAGCCCCAGCATTTT

size: few
V: TRBV27
D: -
J: TRBJ2-1
CDR3: CASRPGTWNNEQFF
DNA: TGTGCCAGCAGGCCCGGGACTTGGAACAATGAGCAGTTCTTC

size: -
V: TRBV4-1
D: TRBD1
J: TRBJ1-1
CDR3: CASSQDIDRGEDTEAFF
DNA: TGCGCCAGCAGCCAAGATATAGACAGGGGGGAGGACACTGAGGCTTTCTTT

size: -
V: TRBV6-2/TRBV6-3
D: TRBD1
J: TRBJ2-5
CDR3: CASSRGQLETQYF
DNA: TGTGCCAGCAGCCGGGGACAGCTGGAGACCCAGTACTTC

size: few
V: TRBV15
D: TRBD1
J: TRBJ2-1
CDR3: CATSTTGTDLYNEQFF
DNA: TGTGCCACCAGCACTACCGGGACAGACCTATACAATGAGCAGTTCTTC

size: -
V: TRBV19
D: TRBD1
J: TRBJ2-7
CDR3: CASSTSWDSSYEQYF
DNA: TGTGCCAGTAGTACCTCGTGGGACAGCTCCTACGAGCAGTACTTC

size: few
V: TRBV5-1
D: TRBD1
J: TRBJ2-7
CDR3: CASSLTRDRPYEQYF
DNA: TGCGCCAGCAGCCTAACCCGGGACAGACCCTACGAGCAGTACTTC

size: few
V: TRBV12-5
D: -
J: TRBJ2-2
CDR3: CASGPDKENTGELFF
DNA: TGTGCTAGTGGTCCCGACAAGGAAAACACCGGGGAGCTGTTTTTT

size: few
V: TRBV9
D: -
J: TRBJ1-2
CDR3: CASSANRDNPLHYYGYTF
DNA: TGTGCCAGCAGCGCGAATCGGGACAATCCCCTCCATTACTATGGCTACACCTTC

size: -
V: TRBV7-6
D: TRBD2
J: TRBJ2-2
CDR3: CASSQSGLAGSTGELFF
DNA: TGTGCCAGCAGCCAATCGGGACTAGCGGGGAGCACCGGGGAGCTGTTTTTT

size: -
V: TRBV19
D: TRBD2
J: TRBJ2-7
CDR3: CASSMTSVDEQYF
DNA: TGTGCCAGTAGTATGACTAGCGTGGACGAGCAGTACTTC

size: -
V: TRBV4-2
D: -
J: TRBJ1-1
CDR3: CASSQENLSTIGLWNTEAFF
DNA: TGTGCCAGCAGCCAAGAAAATCTTTCGACGATCGGGCTCTGGAACACTGAAGCTTTCTTT

size: -
V: TRBV9
D: TRBD1
J: TRBJ2-3
CDR3: CASSAIPGQGPTDTQYF
DNA: TGTGCCAGCAGCGCAATCCCGGGACAGGGACCCACAGATACGCAGTATTTT

size: -
V: TRBV5-6
D: -
J: TRBJ2-2
CDR3: CASSPWTTNTGELFF
DNA: TGTGCCAGCAGCCCCTGGACCACGAACACCGGGGAGCTGTTTTTT

size: few
V: TRBV7-9
D: -
J: TRBJ2-1
CDR3: CASSRPVSFGNEQFF
DNA: TGTGCCAGCAGCCGACCGGTGAGTTTCGGGAATGAGCAGTTCTTC